A selection of T cell receptor beta chains follows, all from one sample in a study of CD8 T cells in Susac syndrome. TCRdb recomputed calls from the immunoSEQ multiplex PCR reads with MiXCR, one row per CDR3 protein. Among around 70,000 distinct CDR3 sequences listed, around 95% were seen once. The sequenced material came from CD8+ T cells from PBMCs. These receptors were collected from a human donor with multiple sclerosis. Both conserved end residues are trimmed from each CDR3.

V: TRBV27
J: TRBJ2-3
CDR3: ASNRGVSTDTQY

V: TRBV20-1
J: TRBJ1-2
CDR3: RGDGENYGYT

V: TRBV29-1
J: TRBJ2-2
CDR3: SVGWGGKAGELF

V: TRBV15
J: TRBJ2-3
CDR3: ATSRDRNSAGDTQY

V: TRBV13
J: TRBJ1-5
CDR3: ASSLGLGLEPQH

V: TRBV13
J: TRBJ2-7
CDR3: ASSPDRKTYEQY

V: TRBV7-6
J: TRBJ2-1
CDR3: ASSNSGANNEQF

V: TRBV9
J: TRBJ1-1
CDR3: ASSVVPDTEAF

V: TRBV3-1
J: TRBJ2-5
CDR3: ASSQGWLRRGAQY

V: TRBV14
J: TRBJ2-1
CDR3: ASSRTSSSYNEQF

V: TRBV15
J: TRBJ2-7
CDR3: ATSVDRGPSSPLYEQY

V: TRBV7-9
J: TRBJ2-3
CDR3: ASSSFTEGGGSFTDTQY

V: TRBV15
J: TRBJ2-7
CDR3: ATKLDRALVNEQY

V: TRBV27
J: TRBJ2-6
CDR3: ASSLSGTTGANVLT

V: TRBV20-1
J: TRBJ2-7
CDR3: SASYPYEQY

V: TRBV7-3
J: TRBJ2-3
CDR3: ASSHGTDTQY

V: TRBV5-4
J: TRBJ2-7
CDR3: ASSYRGGGDEQY